Following are 30 T cell receptor beta chains from one sample sequenced in a study of cytomegalovirus exposure and HLA in healthy donors. PCR involved 60 Vbeta and 13 Jbeta primers. The repertoire was sequenced with immunoSEQ multiplex PCR; TCRdb's copy has only in-frame clones and lacks some. Here the sample spans about 150,000 clones, 79% being singletons. The sample was PBMCs. The receptors stem from a man in his fifties in good health and CMV-seropositive.

The chain uses TRBV28 and TRBJ2-3; the match to TRBD2 covers 9 bases. The junction had 2 bases not matched to a gene; V was cut back by 4 bases and J by 0 bases. Germline values: CDR1 MDHEN, CDR2 SYDVKM. The CDR3 is 15 residues long. The CDR3 region has the DNA TGTGCCAGCAGTTACGGACTAGCGAGCACAGATACGCAGTATTTT. It encodes CASSYGLASTDTQYF. Drawing the rest from reference TRBV28 and TRBJ2-3, the complete variable domain is DVKVTQSSRYLVKRTGEKVFLECVQDMDHENMFWYRQDPGLGLRLIYFSYDVKMKEKGDIPEGYSVSREKKERFSLILESASTNQTSMYLCASSYGLASTDTQYFGPGTRLTVL.

This rearrangement joins TRBV2 to TRBJ2-5; TRBD1 is a possible D gene (5 bases). Trimming left V 10 bases short and J 2 bases short, with 17 bases between. CDR3 length: 14 residues. The germline CDR1 and CDR2 sequences are SNHLY and FYNNEI. The CDR3 region has the DNA TGTGCCACCAAACAGGTACAAGGGCAAGAGACCCAGTACTTC. It encodes CATKQVQGQETQYF.

This clone was observed a few times. The chain is built from TRBV6-6 and TRBJ2-5; 10 nucleotides match TRBD1. The CDR3 totals 15 residues. Trimming cost V 5 bases and J 3 bases; bases outside gene matches: 6. Looked up from germline, CDR1 is MNHNY and CDR2 is SVGAGI (reference sequence). The CDR3 nucleotides are TGTGCCAGCAGTGCACCGGGACAGGGGAAAGAGACCCAGTACTTC. Its protein product is CASSAPGQGKETQYF.

This clone was detected once. A read error may account for a junction end that differs from germline. The chain links TRBV7-9 to TRBJ2-7; D unresolved. The CDR3 is 13 amino acids. In germline, CDR1 is SEHNR, CDR2 FQNEAQ (reference sequence). The CDR3 loop reads CSSSPSLSYEQYF. The CDR3 nucleotides are TGTTCCAGCAGCCCGAGCCTCTCCTACGAGCAGTACTTC.

The chain combines TRBV28 with TRBJ2-7, with D possibly TRBD2 on 6 matching bases. Germline assignment: CDR1 MDHEN and CDR2 SYDVKM. The CDR3 covers 15 residues. V lost 8 bases to trimming and J lost 1 base, with 18 bases between them. The chain's CDR3 is CASARGKNRSYEQYF. The CDR3 DNA is TGTGCCAGCGCACGGGGGAAAAATAGATCCTACGAGCAGTACTTC.

This rearrangement joins TRBV2 to TRBJ2-7; D is unclear. V lost 3 bases and J lost 6, with 9 bases in between. CDR1 is SNHLY and CDR2 is FYNNEI in the germline V gene. The CDR3 spans 12 residues. CDR3 nucleotides: TGTGCCAGCAGTGACTCTAGGTCCGAGCAGTACTTC. Protein: CASSDSRSEQYF.

This clone was detected once. The rearrangement uses TRBV5-1 and TRBJ2-1; 9 nucleotides align to TRBD2. V shed 4 bases, J shed 2 bases, and the junction held 4 bases outside the gene matches. Germline V gene data show CDR1 as SGHRS and CDR2 as YFSETQ. The CDR3 loop spans 15 amino acids. In nucleotides, the CDR3 is TGCGCCAGCAGCACGGCTAGCGGGACCTACAATGAGCAGTTCTTC. Translation gives CASSTASGTYNEQFF.

V and J are TRBV5-4 and TRBJ2-3; a weak D match, TRBD1 (6 bases). Trimming took 1 base from V and 3 from J, leaving 9 bases between them. The CDR3 contains 14 residues. Germline CDR1 is SGHNT and CDR2 is YYREEE (reference sequence). The CDR3: CASSLQGRTDTQYF. CDR3 in DNA: TGTGCCAGCAGCTTGCAGGGGCGGACAGATACGCAGTATTTT.

This clone was counted a few times. J is TRBJ1-2 and V is TRBV11-2; no firm D call. Per the germline V gene, CDR1 is SGHAT and CDR2 is FQNNGV. Trimming removed 5 bases from V and 3 bases from J, with 10 bases in between. The CDR3 loop spans 13 amino acids. The CDR3 bases are TGTGCCAGCAGCATTGGGCTTTACTATGGCTACACCTTC. This encodes CASSIGLYYGYTF.

This chain connects TRBV5-5 to TRBJ1-4; D is undetermined. Trimming cost V 4 bases and J 4 bases, with 11 bases left between them. The CDR3 sequence is 14 residues long. The germline CDR1 and CDR2 sequences are SGHKS and YYEKEE (reference sequence). The CDR3 spells CASSPWSNNEKLFF. DNA for the CDR3: TGTGCCAGCAGCCCTTGGTCTAATAATGAAAAACTGTTTTTT.

The rearrangement joins TRBV5-4 to TRBJ1-3; D might be TRBD1 (6 bases). V was trimmed by 4 bases and J by 2 bases, leaving 10 bases between them. Germline V gene lookup returns CDR1 SGHNT and CDR2 YYREEE (reference sequence). The CDR3 sequence is 14 residues long. CDR3 sequence: CASSPRGAGNTIYF. As DNA, the CDR3 is TGTGCCAGCAGCCCCAGGGGAGCTGGAAACACCATATATTTT.

About this clone itself: One end of the junction fails to match germline, which may point to a read error. This chain connects TRBV2 to TRBJ2-7, with a tentative D call TRBD1 (5 bases). This CDR3 has 12 amino acids. Germline values: CDR1 SNHLY, CDR2 FYNNEI. DNA for the CDR3: TGTGCCGGCAGATCGGACAATCAAGCGCAGTACTTC. It translates to CAGRSDNQAQYF.

This clone was picked up a small number of times. The chain has TRBV9 and TRBJ1-3; D call uncertain. The germline CDR1 and CDR2 sequences are SGDLS and YYNGEE. This CDR3 has 16 residues. Trimming removed 0 bases at V and 10 bases at J, with 20 bases between. This CDR3 reads CASSVAGQLSSGTIYF. The CDR3, as DNA: TGTGCCAGCAGCGTAGCGGGTCAGTTATCTAGCGGAACCATATATTTT.

The rearrangement uses TRBV11-2 and TRBJ1-6; 9 positions match TRBD1. The J segment lost 15 bases and the V segment lost 1 base, leaving 10 bases of the junction unmatched. This CDR3 contains 15 residues. From germline, CDR1 is SGHAT and CDR2 FQNNGV. This chain's CDR3 is CASSLAGTGTSHLHF. The CDR3 DNA reads TGTGCCAGCAGCTTAGCCGGGACAGGGACATCTCACCTCCACTTT. The whole variable domain, remainder taken from reference TRBV11-2 and TRBJ1-6, is EAGVAQSPRYKIIEKRQSVAFWCNPISGHATLYWYQQILGQGPKLLIQFQNNGVVDDSQLPKDRFSAERLKGVDSTLKIQPAKLEDSAVYLCASSLAGTGTSHLHFGNGTRLTVT.

CDR3 DNA: TGTGCCAGCCTAGCGCCAGCCAACACCGGGGAGCTGTTTTTT. Its translation: CASLAPANTGELFF. This sequence joins TRBV6-5 and TRBJ2-2, with D tentatively TRBD2 (6 bases). The V gene lost 8 bases and the J gene lost 2 bases, with 12 bases spanning the gap. CDR1 MNHEY and CDR2 SVGAGI come from the germline V gene. The CDR3 is made up of 14 amino acids.

This chain connects TRBV14 to TRBJ2-7; 9 bases map to TRBD1. Trimming took 0 bases from V and 6 from J; bases not matched to a gene: 9. Germline-derived CDR1 and CDR2 are SGHDN and FVKESK. This CDR3 contains 16 residues. CDR3 nucleotide sequence: TGTGCCAGCAGCCAAGATTTCAAGGGGGACAGGGTCGAGCAGTACTTC. It translates to CASSQDFKGDRVEQYF. The full variable domain, completed using reference TRBV14 and TRBJ2-7, is EAGVTQFPSHSVIEKGQTVTLRCDPISGHDNLYWYRRVMGKEIKFLLHFVKESKQDESGMPNNRFLAERTGGTYSTLKVQPAELEDSGVYFCASSQDFKGDRVEQYFGPGTRLTVT.

This clone was seen a single time. The rearrangement joins TRBV28 to TRBJ2-3, with 8 nucleotides matching TRBD2. J gave up 1 base and V 3 bases, and 9 bases lay outside the gene matches. The V gene's germline CDR1 is MDHEN and CDR2 SYDVKM. The CDR3 covers 17 residues. The CDR3 spells CASSFSPSGGGTDTQYF. Here the CDR3 DNA reads TGTGCCAGCAGTTTCTCCCCGTCGGGAGGGGGCACAGATACGCAGTATTTT.

A single count supports this clone. The CDR3 protein is CASSLSGHEQFF. The DNA for the CDR3 is TGTGCCAGCAGCTTAAGCGGCCATGAGCAGTTCTTC. V gene TRBV6-5 combines with J gene TRBJ2-1, with D perhaps TRBD2 (5 bases). CDR1 MNHEY and CDR2 SVGAGI come from the germline V gene. The V end lost 6 bases, the J end lost 8 bases, and 11 bases lay between the germline ends. The CDR3 is 12 amino acids.

This clone was recorded a few times. The rearrangement uses TRBV27 and TRBJ2-1; TRBD2 matches at 12 bases. Germline CDR1 MNHEY, CDR2 SMNVEV (reference sequence). The V gene end was trimmed by 1 base and the J gene end by 15 bases; junction bases not matched to a gene: 10. There are 15 residues in the CDR3. The CDR3 loop reads CASSLWLAGGARVFF. CDR3 DNA sequence: TGTGCCAGCAGTTTATGGCTAGCGGGAGGGGCCCGGGTGTTCTTC.

The V and J genes are TRBV27 and TRBJ2-7; 8 bases fit TRBD1. The CDR3 is 13 amino acids. Trimming removed 5 bases from V and 11 bases from J; junction bases left unmatched: 11. CDR1 and CDR2 (germline): MNHEY, SMNVEV (reference sequence). The CDR3 bases are TGTGCCAGCAGTACCCTCTTGACGGACAGGGAGTACTTC. Translating it yields CASSTLLTDREYF.

The J gene is TRBJ1-5, the V gene TRBV6-1; 10 bases match TRBD1. The J segment lost 5 bases and the V segment lost 8 bases, leaving 6 bases of the junction unmatched. The V gene's germline CDR1 is MNHNS and CDR2 SASEGT. This CDR3 spans 14 amino acids. CDR3: CASGKGTGDQPQHF. The CDR3 bases are TGTGCCAGCGGAAAAGGGACAGGGGATCAGCCCCAGCATTTT.

This clone is a singleton in its sample. The chain links TRBV5-4 to TRBJ2-3; D might be TRBD2 (5 bases). Looked up from germline, CDR1 is SGHNT and CDR2 is YYREEE (reference sequence). This CDR3 comprises 15 residues. V was trimmed by 0 bases and J by 0 bases, leaving 8 bases between them. CDR3 residues: CASSLGAESTDTQYF. In DNA form, the CDR3 reads TGTGCCAGCAGCTTGGGAGCGGAGAGCACAGATACGCAGTATTTT.

The V call is TRBV7-8, the J call TRBJ2-7; a possible D gene is TRBD1 (5 bases). Germline assignment: CDR1 SGHVS and CDR2 FQNEAQ. Trimming stripped 3 bases from V and 2 bases from J, with 11 bases between. The CDR3 is made up of 14 amino acids. This CDR3 is CASSFREGAYEQYF. CDR3 nucleotide sequence: TGTGCCAGCAGCTTCCGCGAAGGGGCCTACGAGCAGTACTTC.

The chain has TRBV11-2 and TRBJ1-2; 8 bases line up with TRBD1. Trimming removed 2 bases from V and 5 bases from J; junction bases left unmatched: 1. This CDR3 contains 13 residues. Germline V gives CDR1 SGHAT, CDR2 FQNNGV. CDR3 in amino acids: CASSLTGGYGYTF. The CDR3 coding sequence is TGTGCCAGCAGCTTAACAGGGGGTTATGGCTACACCTTC.

The chain carries TRBV19 and TRBJ2-1, with 7 positions matching TRBD2. The length of the CDR3 is 16 residues. After removal of 1 base from V and 4 bases from J, the junction contained 7 bases not matched to a gene. CDR1 is LNHDA, CDR2 SQIVND, per germline (reference sequence). CDR3 in DNA: TGTGCCAGTAGTATAGGTTCGGGAGCGGGGTACAATGAGCAGTTCTTC. It translates to CASSIGSGAGYNEQFF.

J is TRBJ2-6 and V is TRBV28, with 7 bases aligning to TRBD2. Germline CDR1 reads MDHEN; CDR2 reads SYDVKM. The CDR3 contains 16 residues. The ends lost 6 bases at V and 0 bases at J; junction bases unmatched: 5. CDR3 DNA: TGTGCCAGCAGGAGGGCGGGGGACTCTGGGGCCAACGTCCTGACTTTC. This sequence encodes CASRRAGDSGANVLTF.

The chain is built from TRBV10-3 and TRBJ1-1; 9 bases are a match to TRBD1. The junction had 5 bases not matched to a gene; V was cut back by 11 bases and J by 4 bases. The CDR3 consists of 12 residues. Germline V gene data show CDR1 as ENHRY and CDR2 as SYGVKD. CDR3: CAVGTGSTEAFF. In DNA, the CDR3 is TGTGCCGTCGGGACAGGGAGCACTGAAGCTTTCTTT.

This chain connects TRBV11-2 to TRBJ2-1; 7 bases agree with TRBD2. V lost 2 bases to trimming and J lost 9 bases; unmatched junction nucleotides: 22. The CDR3 covers 19 residues. Germline V gene sequence: CDR1 SGHAT, CDR2 FQNNGV. CDR3 loop: CASSLSLAGALGVDTEQFF. The CDR3 bases are TGTGCCAGCAGCTTATCCCTCGCGGGAGCCCTGGGGGTCGACACTGAGCAGTTCTTC.

The chain joins TRBV28 to TRBJ2-1; 7 positions agree with TRBD1. This CDR3 region has 14 residues. Germline lookup yields CDR1 MDHEN and CDR2 SYDVKM. V shed 7 bases, J shed 4 bases, and the junction held 7 bases outside the gene matches. CDR3 protein: CASKTGQQYNEQFF. CDR3 sequence (DNA): TGTGCCAGCAAAACGGGACAGCAATACAATGAGCAGTTCTTC.

This clone was found a few times. The germline gene is not matched at one end of the junction; a read error may be the cause. The chain has TRBV5-6 and TRBJ1-2; 9 nucleotides line up with TRBD1. This CDR3 is built from 12 residues. Germline CDR1 SGHDT, CDR2 YYEEEE. The CDR3 nucleotides read TGTGCCAGCAGCGTTCGGGACAGGGAGAGAGGCTTC. Translating it yields CASSVRDRERGF. The full variable domain, its missing parts supplied by reference TRBV5-6 and TRBJ1-2, is DAGVTQSPTHLIKTRGQQVTLRCSPKSGHDTVSWYQQALGQGPQFIFQYYEEEERQRGNFPDRFSGHQFPNYSSELNVNALLLGDSALYLCASSVRDRERGFGSGTRLTVV.